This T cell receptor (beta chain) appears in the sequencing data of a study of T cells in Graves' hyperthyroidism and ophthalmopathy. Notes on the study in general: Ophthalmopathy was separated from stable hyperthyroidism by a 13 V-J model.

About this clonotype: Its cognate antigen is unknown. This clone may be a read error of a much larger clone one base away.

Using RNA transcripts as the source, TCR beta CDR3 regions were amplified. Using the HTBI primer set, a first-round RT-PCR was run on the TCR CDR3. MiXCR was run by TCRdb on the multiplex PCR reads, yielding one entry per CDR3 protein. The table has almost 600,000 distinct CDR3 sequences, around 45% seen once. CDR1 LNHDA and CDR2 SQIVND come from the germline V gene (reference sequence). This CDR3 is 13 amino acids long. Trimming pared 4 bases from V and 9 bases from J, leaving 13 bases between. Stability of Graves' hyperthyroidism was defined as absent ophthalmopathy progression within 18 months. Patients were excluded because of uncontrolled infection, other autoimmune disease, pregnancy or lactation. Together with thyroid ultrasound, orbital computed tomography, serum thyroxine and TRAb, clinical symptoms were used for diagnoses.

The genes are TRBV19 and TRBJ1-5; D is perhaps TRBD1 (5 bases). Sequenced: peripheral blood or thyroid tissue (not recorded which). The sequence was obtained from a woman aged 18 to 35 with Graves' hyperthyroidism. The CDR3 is CASSTHTTGPQHF. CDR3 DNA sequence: TGTGCCAGTAGTACCCACACAACAGGGCCCCAGCATTTT.